These T cell receptor beta chains were read from a single sample in a study of cytomegalovirus exposure and HLA in healthy donors. The protocol was immunoSEQ multiplex PCR, while the TCRdb copy is restricted to in-frame clones and leaves out a portion. The table includes some 230,000 clones, about 93% detected once. Sequencing used PBMCs. The receptors here all came from a woman between 18 and 30 years old in good health and CMV-seronegative. Both conserved end residues are part of each CDR3. The D gene is left open where the match is weak. Rows may omit the clone size; those that give it use once, few, many or a size class.

clone_size	v_call	j_call	d_call	cdr3_aa	cdr3_nt
-	TRBV6-5	TRBJ1-1	-	CASSYSGMNTEAFF	TGTGCCAGCAGTTACTCGGGCATGAACACTGAAGCTTTCTTT
few	TRBV2	TRBJ1-5	-	CASRVTGNQPQHF	TGTGCCAGCAGGGTTACAGGGAATCAGCCCCAGCATTTT
-	TRBV19	TRBJ1-5	TRBD1	CASSTGGTQPQHF	TGTGCCAGTAGTACAGGGGGGACACAGCCCCAGCATTTT
-	TRBV5-6	TRBJ1-5	TRBD1	CASSLQGWGNQPQHF	TGTGCCAGCAGCTTACAGGGGTGGGGCAATCAGCCCCAGCATTTT
-	TRBV6-5	TRBJ1-1	-	CASSYGHEAFF	TGTGCCAGCAGTTACGGGCACGAAGCTTTCTTT
once	TRBV29-1	TRBJ1-2	TRBD1	CSVVVTDRGNGYTF	TGCAGCGTCGTAGTCACGGACAGGGGAAATGGCTACACCTTC
-	TRBV5-1	TRBJ1-5	TRBD1	CASSPGTENQPQHF	TGCGCCAGCAGCCCCGGGACAGAAAATCAGCCCCAGCATTTT
-	TRBV27	TRBJ1-1	TRBD1	CASSGGPTGWTEAFF	TGTGCCAGCAGTGGGGGCCCGACAGGGTGGACTGAAGCTTTCTTT
once	TRBV19	TRBJ1-5	-	CASSSQGGGKPQHF	TGTGCCAGTAGTTCTCAAGGGGGGGGGAAGCCCCAGCATTTT
-	TRBV10-3	TRBJ2-4	-	CAISERWGRAKNIQYF	TGTGCCATCAGTGAGCGTTGGGGCAGGGCGAAAAACATTCAGTACTTC
-	TRBV5-1	TRBJ2-7	-	CATSREGIYEQYF	TGCGCCACCTCCAGAGAGGGCATCTACGAGCAGTACTTC
-	TRBV10-1	TRBJ1-2	TRBD1	CASSAMDREGYGYTF	TGCGCCAGCAGTGCTATGGACAGGGAGGGCTATGGCTACACCTTC
-	TRBV19	TRBJ2-7	TRBD2	CATKPGTSGFEQYF	TGTGCCACCAAACCCGGGACTAGCGGGTTCGAGCAGTACTTC
-	TRBV19	TRBJ2-7	TRBD2	CASSPRAGAAYEQYF	TGTGCCAGTAGTCCCCGAGCGGGAGCCGCCTACGAGCAGTACTTC
-	TRBV10-2	TRBJ2-2	-	CATTGGPGTGELFF	TGCGCCACCACAGGAGGGCCGGGCACCGGGGAGCTGTTTTTT
-	TRBV10-3	TRBJ2-7	TRBD1	CATQRDRSTYEQYF	TGTGCCACCCAGAGGGACAGGTCGACCTACGAGCAGTACTTC
-	TRBV11-2	TRBJ2-7	TRBD2	CASSPRAGGTYEQYF	TGTGCCAGCAGCCCGCGGGCGGGAGGGACCTACGAGCAGTACTTC
-	TRBV5-6	TRBJ1-2	TRBD1	CASSLVESLGTGSFTF	TGTGCCAGCAGCTTGGTGGAGTCGTTAGGGACAGGGTCTTTCACCTTC